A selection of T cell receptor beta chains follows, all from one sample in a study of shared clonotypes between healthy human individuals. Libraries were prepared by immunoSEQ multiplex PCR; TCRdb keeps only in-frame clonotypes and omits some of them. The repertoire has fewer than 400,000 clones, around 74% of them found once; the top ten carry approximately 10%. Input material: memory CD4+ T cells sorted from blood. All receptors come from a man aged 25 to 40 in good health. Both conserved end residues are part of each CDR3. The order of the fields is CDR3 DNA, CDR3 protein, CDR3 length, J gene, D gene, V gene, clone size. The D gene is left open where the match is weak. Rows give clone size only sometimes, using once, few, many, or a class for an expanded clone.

TGTGCCAGCAGCTTAGTTCTTTCTCGGGGAGGCACAGATACGCAGTATTTT	CASSLVLSRGGTDTQYF	17	TRBJ2-3	.	TRBV7-9	few
TGTGCCAGCAGCCGTGGACTAGCATTGTCGGGGGGTACGCAGTATTTT	CASSRGLALSGGTQYF	16	TRBJ2-3	TRBD2	TRBV14	.
TGTGCCAGCAATACCGCATGGGGACAGGCAAAGACCTCTGGAAACACCATATATTTT	CASNTAWGQAKTSGNTIYF	19	TRBJ1-3	TRBD1	TRBV2	.
TGTGCCAGCAGCTACCGGGACCCTCAAACCGGGGAGCTGTTTTTT	CASSYRDPQTGELFF	15	TRBJ2-2	.	TRBV5-6	.
TGTGCCAGCAGCTCCGTAGCGGGAGGGCGGGGGACAGATACGCAGTATTTT	CASSSVAGGRGTDTQYF	17	TRBJ2-3	TRBD2	TRBV5-4	.
TGTGCCAGCAGCACCCAACTAGTTGCCTACGAGCAGTACTTC	CASSTQLVAYEQYF	14	TRBJ2-7	.	TRBV5-4	once
TGTGCCAGCAGCGCGGGGACTAGCGGGAGTGGGGGGACCCAGTACTTC	CASSAGTSGSGGTQYF	16	TRBJ2-5	TRBD2	TRBV9	.
TGTGCCAGTAGTAACCGACAGGGGGTGGCGCAGCCCCAGCATTTT	CASSNRQGVAQPQHF	15	TRBJ1-5	TRBD1	TRBV19	.
TGCGCCAGCAGCTTGGGGGGCGGACGGATCTATGGCTACACCTTC	CASSLGGGRIYGYTF	15	TRBJ1-2	.	TRBV5-1	.
TGTGCCAGCAGTATTGCGGGCGGGACCGGGGAGCTGTTTTTT	CASSIAGGTGELFF	14	TRBJ2-2	.	TRBV11-2	.
TGTGCCAGCTCACCTGACAGGGATGACTACGAGCAGTACTTC	CASSPDRDDYEQYF	14	TRBJ2-7	TRBD1	TRBV18	.
TGTGCCAGCAGCCCCCTAATGCCAGGTACCTACGAGCAGTACTTC	CASSPLMPGTYEQYF	15	TRBJ2-7	.	TRBV28	.
TGCAGGCCAGTGTTGACCCAGTACTTC	CRPVLTQYF	9	TRBJ2-5	.	TRBV20-1	.
TGTGCCAGCAGCTCTCTCGGACTGGGGGAGATAGGAGATACGCAGTATTTT	CASSSLGLGEIGDTQYF	17	TRBJ2-3	.	TRBV11-1	few
TGTGCCAGCAGCTTGCCTACAGAGGGCGGCTACACCTTC	CASSLPTEGGYTF	13	TRBJ1-2	.	TRBV5-4	.
TGTGCCAGTAGTATACGGCCGGGGGACTCCTACGAGCAGTACTTC	CASSIRPGDSYEQYF	15	TRBJ2-7	.	TRBV19	.
TGTGCCAGCAGCGAAATCTCCGGGACAGGGTTCGGTGAGCAGTTCTTC	CASSEISGTGFGEQFF	16	TRBJ2-1	TRBD1	TRBV7-9	.
TGTGCCAGCAGTGAGGACTCATACTACAATGAGCAGTTCTTC	CASSEDSYYNEQFF	14	TRBJ2-1	.	TRBV25-1	.
TGTGCCAGCAGCCCAACTAGCGGGAGGGTCACAGATACGCAGTATTTT	CASSPTSGRVTDTQYF	16	TRBJ2-3	TRBD2	TRBV7-2	.
TGTGCCAGCAGCCGTGTAGGTGTGGGAGGGGAGCAGTTCTTC	CASSRVGVGGEQFF	14	TRBJ2-1	TRBD2	TRBV5-6	.
TGCAGCGTTGGAGGGGGGGAGACCCAGTACTTC	CSVGGGETQYF	11	TRBJ2-5	.	TRBV29-1	.
TGTGCCTGGAGTCGGTCCGTCAGGGCCCAGCGTAGCCCCTACGAGCAGTACTTC	CAWSRSVRAQRSPYEQYF	18	TRBJ2-7	.	TRBV30	.
TGTGCCAGCTCACCGGACAGGGTAGCCAAAAACATTCAGTACTTC	CASSPDRVAKNIQYF	15	TRBJ2-4	TRBD1	TRBV18	few
TGTGCCATCAGATCCGGGGAAGGGCAGGGCACAGATACGCAGTATTTT	CAIRSGEGQGTDTQYF	16	TRBJ2-3	.	TRBV10-3	.
TGTGCCAGCAGTCAAACAGGGGAGGTCGTCGAGCAGTACTTC	CASSQTGEVVEQYF	14	TRBJ2-7	.	TRBV28	.
TGTGCCAGCAGCGTATTGGCAGGTGACACCGGGGAGCTGTTTTTT	CASSVLAGDTGELFF	15	TRBJ2-2	.	TRBV9	.
TGCGCCAGCAGTGGTAGCGGGAGCGGTACCGGGGAGCTGTTTTTT	CASSGSGSGTGELFF	15	TRBJ2-2	TRBD2	TRBV10-2	.
TGCGCCAGCAGCTTGGGGCAGGCCCAAACTTTCTACGAGCAGTACTTC	CASSLGQAQTFYEQYF	16	TRBJ2-7	.	TRBV5-1	.
TGCGCCAGCAGCGCCGGACAGGGGTACTACAATGAGCAGTTCTTC	CASSAGQGYYNEQFF	15	TRBJ2-1	TRBD1	TRBV5-1	many
TGTGCCAGCAGCTTTGCGGGACTAGCGACTGATACGCAGTATTTT	CASSFAGLATDTQYF	15	TRBJ2-3	TRBD2	TRBV5-4	.
TGTGCCAGCAGGATCCTAGCGGGAGGGTATACCGGGGAGCTGTTTTTT	CASRILAGGYTGELFF	16	TRBJ2-2	TRBD2	TRBV27	.
TGTGCCAGCCTAGCGGGAGGGGGAAATGAGCAGTTCTTC	CASLAGGGNEQFF	13	TRBJ2-1	TRBD2	TRBV6-6	once
TGTGCCAGCAGCCAGGGGGATCAAGAGACCCAGTACTTC	CASSQGDQETQYF	13	TRBJ2-5	TRBD1	TRBV11-3	.
TGTGCCAGTAGCCGCACCGGGACAGGAAGCTCCTACAATGAGCAGTTCTTC	CASSRTGTGSSYNEQFF	17	TRBJ2-1	TRBD1	TRBV19	.
TGTGCCACCAGCCGAGATCCGCAGGGCATCAACGAGCAGTACTTC	CATSRDPQGINEQYF	15	TRBJ2-7	.	TRBV15	.